This T cell receptor (beta chain) was retrieved from a study of T cell responses to AZD1222 COVID-19 vaccine (TCRdb year 2021). Study-wide context: Because spike-specific TCR depth and breadth did not differ between the two schedules, AZD1222 recipients who got a second dose at roughly 4 weeks were pooled with those who got a second dose at roughly 12 weeks. TCR sequencing covered some 250 trial participants: 200 to 210 given two doses of AZD1222 and approximately 26 given two doses of MenACWY control vaccine. Trial participants were enrolled by age into 18-55, 56-69 and 70-plus year subgroups, with roughly 160, 29 and 62 TCR-sequenced participants respectively. The investigation overall reported the following: Epitopes outside the regions mutated in the B.1.351 and B.1.1.7 variants were reportedly recognized by nearly half of the unique spike-specific TCRs. CD4 TCRs associated with the vaccine covered the entire spike protein, and the dominant responses were in regions 160-218 and 743-854. The 56-69-year group was small, and its depth increase did not reach significance, likely because of low power. Only a handful of AZD1222 recipients were SARS-CoV-2 seropositive at baseline, limiting conclusions about previously exposed vaccinees. A significant rise in spike-specific TCR breadth and depth was observed after two AZD1222 doses relative to day 0 and relative to MenACWY recipients. No day 14 peak-response samples were available, so repertoires were characterized only after the peak T cell response. Participants were mostly white British, with more females than males. The authors suggested clonal diversity may have been underestimated.

The meaning of the sample's time point label: baseline before first vaccination. The vaccinee samples were drawn from two UK trials, COV001 and COV002, one of which was a single-blind randomized controlled phase 2/3 trial testing AZD1222 (ChAdOx1 nCoV-19) in healthy adults. Trial participant PBMC samples were collected at day 0 and day 28 after the second dose for TCRbeta chain sequencing. Turning to this clone: Its antigen remains unidentified. This may be a read error: a much more frequent sequence differs by one nucleotide. Other DNA variants within this sample encode the same CDR3.

The CDR3 regions of human TCRbeta chains were subjected to immunosequencing. Processing in the source paper ran as follows. Repertoire TCRs were matched against a reference library of SARS-CoV-2-specific TCRs generated with the MIRA antigen-specificity platform. Breadth was defined as the fraction of unique TCRs that were SARS-CoV-2-associated. Depth was defined as the fraction of total T cells that were SARS-CoV-2-associated. Using the MIRA data, every spike-specific TCR was mapped to the spike region that the TCR reacted to and assigned to either a CD4 or a CD8 class. Log10-transformed breadth and depth values were compared by one-way ANOVA with Sidak's multiple comparisons tests. TCRdb retrieved this table from immuneACCESS and kept in-frame rearrangements only. Not all clones are present; in checked studies, unresolved V genes account for under half, and no reason is known for the remainder. V, J and clone size reflect that table, while D and trimming were determined from the DNA. The sample data list some 190,000 clones, and around 88% of these were observed just once. The ten largest account for roughly 8% of the sample.

This receptor was taken from an adult in good health. The sequences come from peripheral blood, collected on day 0 of AZD1222 vaccination.

The DNA sequence is TGTGCCAGCAGTGACGGGGCAGGGGGCGATAATTCACCCCTCCATTTT. The encoded protein is CASSDGAGGDNSPLHF. The chain uses TRBV6-4 and TRBJ1-6; TRBD1 lines up with 8 middle nucleotides. CDR1 MRHNA and CDR2 SNTAGT are derived from the germline V gene. The CDR3 contains 16 residues, cysteine and phenylalanine counted. The only DNA kept is the CDR3, 48 bases in frame from the first base.